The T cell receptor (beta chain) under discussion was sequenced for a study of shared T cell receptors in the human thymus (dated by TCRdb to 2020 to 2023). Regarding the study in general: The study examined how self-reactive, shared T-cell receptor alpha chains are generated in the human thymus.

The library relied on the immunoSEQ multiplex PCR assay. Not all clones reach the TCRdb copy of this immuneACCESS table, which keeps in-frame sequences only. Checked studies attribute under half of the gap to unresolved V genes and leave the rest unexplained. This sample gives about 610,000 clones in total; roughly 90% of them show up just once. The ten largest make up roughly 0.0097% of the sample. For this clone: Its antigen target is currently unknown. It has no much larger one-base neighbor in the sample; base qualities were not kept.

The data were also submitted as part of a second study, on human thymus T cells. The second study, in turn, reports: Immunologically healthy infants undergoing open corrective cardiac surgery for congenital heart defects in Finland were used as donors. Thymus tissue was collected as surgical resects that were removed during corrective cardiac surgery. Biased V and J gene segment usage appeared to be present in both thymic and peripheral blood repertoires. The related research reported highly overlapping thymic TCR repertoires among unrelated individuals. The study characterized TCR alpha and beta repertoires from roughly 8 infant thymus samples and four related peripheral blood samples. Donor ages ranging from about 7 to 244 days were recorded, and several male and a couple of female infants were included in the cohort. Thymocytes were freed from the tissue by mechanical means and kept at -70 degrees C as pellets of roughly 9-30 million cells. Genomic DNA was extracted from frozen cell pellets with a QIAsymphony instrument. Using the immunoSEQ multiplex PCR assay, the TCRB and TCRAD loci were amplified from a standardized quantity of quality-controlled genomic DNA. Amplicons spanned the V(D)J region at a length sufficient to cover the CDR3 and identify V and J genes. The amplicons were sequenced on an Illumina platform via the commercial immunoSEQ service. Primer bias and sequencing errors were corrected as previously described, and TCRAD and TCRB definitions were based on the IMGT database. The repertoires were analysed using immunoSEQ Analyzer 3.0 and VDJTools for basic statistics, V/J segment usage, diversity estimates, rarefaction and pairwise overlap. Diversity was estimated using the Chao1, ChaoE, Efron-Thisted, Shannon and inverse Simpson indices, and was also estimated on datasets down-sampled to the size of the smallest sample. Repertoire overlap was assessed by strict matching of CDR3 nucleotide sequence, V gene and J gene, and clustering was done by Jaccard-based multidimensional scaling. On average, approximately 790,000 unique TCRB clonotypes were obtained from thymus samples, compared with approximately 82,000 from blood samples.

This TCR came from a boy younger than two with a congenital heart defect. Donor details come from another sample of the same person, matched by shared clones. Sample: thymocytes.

The CDR3 amino acid sequence is: CASSLTSGDTDTQYF. The nucleotides are TGTGCCAGCAGCCTAACTAGCGGGGACACAGATACGCAGTATTTT. The V and J segments used are TRBV27 and TRBJ2-3; TRBD2 matches 10 bases in the middle. The germline V gene (reference sequence) supplies CDR1 MNHEY and CDR2 SMNVEV. Germline trimming: 6 bases from V, 2 bases from J; junction bases outside gene matches: 5. The CDR3 runs 15 amino acids, cysteine and phenylalanine included. Only the CDR3 DNA stays, 45 bases, in frame from base 1.